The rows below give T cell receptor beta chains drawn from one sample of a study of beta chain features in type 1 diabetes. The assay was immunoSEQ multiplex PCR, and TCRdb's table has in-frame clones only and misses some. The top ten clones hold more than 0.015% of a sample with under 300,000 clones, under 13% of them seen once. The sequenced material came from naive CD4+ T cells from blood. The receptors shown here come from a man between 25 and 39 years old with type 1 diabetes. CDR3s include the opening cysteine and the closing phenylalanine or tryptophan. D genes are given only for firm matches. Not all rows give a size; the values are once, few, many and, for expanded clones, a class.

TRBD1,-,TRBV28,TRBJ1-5,CASTPGQGNQPQHF,TGTGCCAGCACCCCGGGACAGGGTAATCAGCCCCAGCATTTT
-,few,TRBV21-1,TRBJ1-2,CASSKDWYGYTF,TGTGCCAGCAGCAAAGACTGGTATGGCTACACCTTC
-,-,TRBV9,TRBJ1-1,CASSLRLTGEAFF,TGTGCCAGCAGCCTCCGACTGACGGGGGAAGCTTTCTTT
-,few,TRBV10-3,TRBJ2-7,CAIQGQRAYEQYF,TGTGCCATTCAAGGACAACGGGCCTACGAGCAGTACTTC
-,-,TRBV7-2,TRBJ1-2,CASSPPSYGYTF,TGTGCCAGCAGCCCCCCCAGTTATGGCTACACCTTC
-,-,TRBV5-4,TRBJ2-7,CASSQDSRSYEQYF,TGTGCCAGCAGCCAGGACTCCCGGAGCTACGAGCAGTACTTC
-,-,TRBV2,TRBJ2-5,CASTGLWSTETQYF,TGTGCCAGCACCGGGTTGTGGAGCACGGAGACCCAGTACTTC
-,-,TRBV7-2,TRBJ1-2,CASSSGSNYGYTF,TGTGCCAGCAGCTCCGGGTCTAACTATGGCTACACCTTC
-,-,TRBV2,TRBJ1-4,CASSDLSTNEKLFF,TGTGCCAGCAGTGATCTATCAACTAATGAAAAACTGTTTTTT
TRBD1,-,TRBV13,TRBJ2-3,CASSGRQGAGTDTQYF,TGTGCCAGCAGCGGACGACAGGGGGCGGGCACAGATACGCAGTATTTT
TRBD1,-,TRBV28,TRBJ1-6,CASSRQGNSPLHF,TGTGCCAGCAGTCGACAGGGGAATTCACCCCTCCACTTT
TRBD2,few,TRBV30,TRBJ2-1,CAWETSGGYNEQFF,TGTGCCTGGGAGACTAGCGGGGGATACAATGAGCAGTTCTTC
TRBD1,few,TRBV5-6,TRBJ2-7,CASRTPGQGRYEQYF,TGTGCCAGCAGAACACCGGGACAGGGTCGGTACGAGCAGTACTTC
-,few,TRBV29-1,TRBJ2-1,CSVMVQGHYNEQFF,TGCAGCGTTATGGTTCAGGGACACTACAATGAGCAGTTCTTC
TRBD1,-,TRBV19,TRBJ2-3,CASRLQGRTDTQYF,TGTGCCAGCCGGCTACAGGGGCGCACAGATACGCAGTATTTT
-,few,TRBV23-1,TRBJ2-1,CASSHRPSPFTGREQFF,TGCGCCAGCAGTCACCGCCCTTCCCCCTTTACAGGGCGAGAGCAGTTCTTC
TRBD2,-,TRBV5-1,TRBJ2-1,CASSWTSGGYNEQFF,TGCGCCAGCAGCTGGACTAGCGGGGGTTACAATGAGCAGTTCTTC
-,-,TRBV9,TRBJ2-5,CASSPDVGGAETQYF,TGTGCCAGCAGCCCAGATGTGGGGGGAGCGGAGACCCAGTACTTC
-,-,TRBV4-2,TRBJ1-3,CASSLSRGSGNTIYF,TGTGCCAGCAGCCTCTCCCGGGGGTCTGGAAACACCATATATTTT
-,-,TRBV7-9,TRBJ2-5,CASSLGLSGETQYF,TGTGCCAGCAGCTTAGGACTATCCGGGGAGACCCAGTACTTC
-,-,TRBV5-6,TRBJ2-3,CASSFGAGGTDTQYF,TGTGCCAGCAGCTTTGGGGCAGGGGGCACAGATACGCAGTATTTT
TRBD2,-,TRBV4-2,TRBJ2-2,CASRTAGESTGELFF,TGTGCCAGCAGAACGGCGGGGGAGAGCACCGGGGAGCTGTTTTTT
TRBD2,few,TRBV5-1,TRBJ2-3,CASSLELAGNTQYF,TGCGCCAGCAGCTTGGAGTTAGCGGGGAATACGCAGTATTTT
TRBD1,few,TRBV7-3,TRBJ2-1,CASSRGQYNEQFF,TGTGCCAGCAGCAGGGGACAGTACAATGAGCAGTTCTTC
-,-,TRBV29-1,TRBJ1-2,CSVGASRELYYGYTF,TGCAGCGTTGGAGCCTCCCGGGAATTGTACTATGGCTACACCTTC
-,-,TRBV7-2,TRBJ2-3,CASSLGGVGDTQYF,TGTGCCAGCAGCTTAGGGGGGGTGGGAGATACGCAGTATTTT
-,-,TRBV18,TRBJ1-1,CASSPQGTEAFF,TGTGCCAGCTCACCGCAGGGCACTGAAGCTTTCTTT
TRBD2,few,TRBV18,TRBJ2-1,CASSPLTSGEYNEQFF,TGTGCCAGCTCACCGTTGACTAGCGGGGAGTACAATGAGCAGTTCTTC
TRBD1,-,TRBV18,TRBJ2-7,CASAGPGQGNRGYYEQYF,TGTGCCAGCGCCGGGCCGGGACAGGGTAATCGGGGCTACTACGAGCAGTACTTC
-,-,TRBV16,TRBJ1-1,CASSPTSGYTEAFF,TGTGCCAGCAGCCCCACGTCCGGGTACACTGAAGCTTTCTTT
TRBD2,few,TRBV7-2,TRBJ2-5,CASSLSGGEQVTQYF,TGTGCCAGCAGCTTAAGTGGGGGGGAACAGGTGACCCAGTACTTC